This is a list of T cell receptor beta chains from one sample in a study of blood T cell repertoires in COVID-19. Sequencing used immunoSEQ multiplex PCR; TCRdb keeps in-frame clones, though not all of them. The data contain a few hundred thousand clones, about 80% of them singletons. Input material: peripheral blood. These receptors were obtained from a man aged 30 to 45 who had recovered from COVID-19. Both conserved end residues are part of each CDR3. The D gene is left open where the match is weak. Size tells how often a clone was seen (once, few, many) or the class of an expanded clone, and some rows leave it out.

V	J	D	size	DNA	CDR3
TRBV7-3	TRBJ2-1	-	-	TGTGCCAGCAGCTTGACGGGGGACAATGAGCAGTTCTTC	CASSLTGDNEQFF
TRBV10-2	TRBJ2-3	TRBD2	-	TGCGCCAGCAGTCGGGTAGCGGGGGGCCCGGATACGCAGTATTTT	CASSRVAGGPDTQYF
TRBV19	TRBJ2-6	-	-	TGTGCCAGTAGTATAGAGGGGGGTTCTGGGGCCAACGTCCTGACTTTC	CASSIEGGSGANVLTF
TRBV2	TRBJ1-2	-	-	TGTGCCAGCAGTGTACAGGTTAACTATGGCTACACCTTC	CASSVQVNYGYTF
TRBV5-5	TRBJ1-1	-	-	TGTGCCAGCAGCTTGAAGCAGGGGAATGCTGAAGCTTTCTTT	CASSLKQGNAEAFF
TRBV7-9	TRBJ1-3	-	-	TGTGCCAGCAGCGCCCGGTTCGCGGGGGCGGACGGAAACACCATATATTTT	CASSARFAGADGNTIYF
TRBV2	TRBJ1-2	TRBD1	-	TGTGCCAGCATGAGTTGGGACAGGGTACAAGGCTACACCTTC	CASMSWDRVQGYTF
TRBV18	TRBJ1-4	-	few	TGTGCCAGCTCATCAGAGACAGTTAATGAAAAACTGTTTTTT	CASSSETVNEKLFF
TRBV10-2	TRBJ2-7	TRBD2	-	TGCGCCAGCAATAGCGGGGGCCCCTACGAGCAGTACTTC	CASNSGGPYEQYF
TRBV4-1	TRBJ2-2	-	-	TGCGCCAGCAGCCCATCTAGTCCTGGGGAGCTGTTTTTT	CASSPSSPGELFF
TRBV2	TRBJ2-7	-	once	TGTGCCAGCAGTGACATCGCACTTTACTACGAGCAGTACTTC	CASSDIALYYEQYF
TRBV6-5	TRBJ2-3	-	-	TGTGCCAGCAGTTACTCGGAACTAAGCACAGATACGCAGTATTTT	CASSYSELSTDTQYF
TRBV5-1	TRBJ1-3	TRBD1	-	TGCGCCAGCACGGCGGACAGGGGCTCTGGAAACACCATATATTTT	CASTADRGSGNTIYF
TRBV12-3/TRBV12-4	TRBJ1-1	TRBD1	-	TGTGCCAGCAGAGAGCAGGGGGGAGAAGCTTTCTTT	CASREQGGEAFF
TRBV5-1	TRBJ2-2	TRBD1	-	TGCGCCAGCAGCCTGGAACAGGGGACCGGGGAGCTGTTTTTT	CASSLEQGTGELFF
TRBV29-1	TRBJ2-1	TRBD2	-	TGCAGCGTTGTCCCAGCGGGATCCTACAATGAGCAGTTCTTC	CSVVPAGSYNEQFF
TRBV7-9	TRBJ2-2	TRBD1	-	TGTGCCAGCAGCTTACTAGGGGGCGCCCCCGGTACCGGGGAGCTGTTTTTT	CASSLLGGAPGTGELFF
TRBV21-1	TRBJ2-2	-	-	TGTGCCAGCAGCGTCCGGGACAGGGGCACCGGGGAGCTGTTTTTT	CASSVRDRGTGELFF
TRBV7-2	TRBJ2-1	TRBD1	-	TGTGCCAGCAGCTCGGGACAGGGCGACAATGAGCAGTTCTTC	CASSSGQGDNEQFF
TRBV18	TRBJ1-1	-	few	TGTGCCAGCTCACCTCAAGAGGTAGTTCGGAACACTGAAGCTTTCTTT	CASSPQEVVRNTEAFF
TRBV4-1	TRBJ1-2	-	-	TGCGCCAGCAGCCAAGTTGGGAGCGGCTATGGCTACACCTTC	CASSQVGSGYGYTF
TRBV28	TRBJ1-2	-	-	TGTGCCAGCAGGCAGGGTTCCTATGGCTACACCTTC	CASRQGSYGYTF
TRBV28	TRBJ2-3	TRBD2	once	TGTGCCAGCAAGACCCCGGGACTAGTCGCAGATACGCAGTATTTT	CASKTPGLVADTQYF
TRBV28	TRBJ1-2	TRBD1	-	TGTGCCACCTCCTATCAGGGGGCGCCTAATGGCTACACCTTC	CATSYQGAPNGYTF
TRBV7-3	TRBJ2-4	-	-	TGTGCCAGCACCTTGACCCCTCCCAAGGAGGCCAAAAACATTCAGTACTTC	CASTLTPPKEAKNIQYF
TRBV5-1	TRBJ1-6	TRBD1	-	TGCGCCAGCAGCTCGCTGACAGGGTCCAATTCACCCCTCCACTTT	CASSSLTGSNSPLHF
TRBV15	TRBJ2-5	-	-	TGTGCCACCAGCCCACGACTAGGAGGTAGCCCGGGGTACTTC	CATSPRLGGSPGYF
TRBV5-6	TRBJ1-6	-	-	TGTGCCAGCAGCCGAAGAGGAACCTATAATTCACCCCTCCACTTT	CASSRRGTYNSPLHF